The sequence of this TCR beta chain was determined in a study of shared clonotypes between healthy human individuals. Comment on this clone: Antigen unknown. The same CDR3 is also encoded by other DNA sequences in this sample.

Whole-study findings and limits: Rarefaction exposed incomplete sorted-subset sequencing despite large depth. Since donors were few, the genetic and exposure-history diversity represented was limited.

This CDR3 has 15 amino acids. Per germline, CDR1 SGHKS and CDR2 YYEKEE (reference sequence). The junction had 3 bases not matched to a gene; V was cut back by 3 bases and J by 2 bases. The authors loaded 150 to 250 ng DNA, 27,000 or so T cell genomes, into sorted-subset replicate PCRs. The data were produced by immunoSEQ multiplex PCR, yet TCRdb's version contains in-frame clones alone and is incomplete. The sample lists over a million clones, around 74% occurring once. The receptor comes from a man aged 18 to 30 in good health. The sequenced sample consisted of memory CD4+ T cells sorted from blood. Stated subset: CD45RA-negative fraction. The chain is built from TRBV5-5 and TRBJ1-5; 9 bases agree with TRBD1. In nucleotides, the CDR3 is TGTGCCAGCAGCTGGGGACAGGGCGGCAATCAGCCCCAGCATTTT. Its protein is CASSWGQGGNQPQHF.